These 6 T cell receptor beta chains share one sample of origin, sequenced in a study of blood T cell repertoires in COVID-19. Some clones are missing from TCRdb's copy, which holds only in-frame ones; the method was immunoSEQ multiplex PCR. The table shows around 250,000 clones, with approximately 86% occurring only once. Sequenced sample: peripheral blood. The receptors were gathered from a man aged 40-49 years with active or convalescent COVID-19.

This rearrangement joins TRBV28 to TRBJ1-2, with D perhaps TRBD1 (6 bases). Germline-derived CDR1 and CDR2 are MDHEN and SYDVKM. This CDR3 contains 16 residues. V shed 4 bases and J shed 2 bases, with 17 bases lying between them. CDR3 in amino acids: CASSSRRTAGNYGYTF. For the CDR3, the DNA is TGTGCCAGCAGTTCTCGAAGGACAGCGGGGAACTATGGCTACACCTTC.

The count of this clone is one. This rearrangement joins TRBV5-1 to TRBJ2-1, with D maybe TRBD2 (6 bases). The length of the CDR3 is 14 residues. CDR1 is SGHRS and CDR2 is YFSETQ in the germline V gene. Trimming cost V 3 bases and J 3 bases, with 10 bases left between them. Here the CDR3 DNA reads TGCGCCAGCAGCTCCCGCGGGGACTACAATGAGCAGTTCTTC. Its translation is CASSSRGDYNEQFF.

The count of this clone is one. J is TRBJ1-5 and V is TRBV7-9, with TRBD1 matching over 12 bases. CDR1 and CDR2 (germline): SEHNR, FQNEAQ (reference sequence). V was clipped by 4 bases and J by 3 bases; unmatched bases: 10. CDR3 length: 18 amino acids. As DNA, the CDR3 is TGTGCCAGCAGCTCTCCGGGGACAGGGGGCTTCCACAATCAGCCCCAGCATTTT. Its translation is CASSSPGTGGFHNQPQHF.

The genes are TRBV10-3 and TRBJ1-4; D might be TRBD1 (5 bases). This CDR3 comprises 14 residues. The germline V gene encodes CDR1 ENHRY and CDR2 SYGVKD. Trimming removed 8 bases from V and 4 bases from J, with 14 bases in between. The CDR3 region is CAIQDSRDNEKLFF. CDR3 nucleotide sequence: TGTGCCATCCAAGATAGCAGGGATAATGAAAAACTGTTTTTT.

This rearrangement joins TRBV11-2 to TRBJ2-2, with 8 bases lining up with TRBD1. The CDR3 sequence is 15 residues long. Germline V gene data show CDR1 as SGHAT and CDR2 as FQNNGV. Germline trimming cut 5 bases from V and 1 base from J; bases unmatched to any gene: 3. CDR3 DNA: TGTGCCAGCAGCACGGGGACAGGGAACACCGGGGAGCTGTTTTTT. Translation gives CASSTGTGNTGELFF. The variable domain in full, completed from reference TRBV11-2 and TRBJ2-2, reads EAGVAQSPRYKIIEKRQSVAFWCNPISGHATLYWYQQILGQGPKLLIQFQNNGVVDDSQLPKDRFSAERLKGVDSTLKIQPAKLEDSAVYLCASSTGTGNTGELFFGEGSRLTVL.

This rearrangement joins TRBV28 to TRBJ1-2; 8 bases line up with TRBD1. V was clipped by 6 bases and J by 3 bases; unmatched bases: 6. CDR1 and CDR2 from the germline V gene are MDHEN and SYDVKM. There are 14 residues in the CDR3. In DNA, the CDR3 is TGTGCCAGCAGCCTCCGGACAGGGTACTATGGCTACACCTTC. The encoded protein is CASSLRTGYYGYTF.